The clone carrying this T cell receptor (beta chain) was detected a few times. The record originates from a study of cytomegalovirus exposure and HLA in healthy donors. The primer mix had 60 Vbeta and 13 Jbeta primers. Method: immunoSEQ multiplex PCR; TCRdb's copy keeps in-frame clones and lacks some. The top ten hold about 2.1% of the sample, which has around 100,000 clones, less than 10% seen once. The sequenced sample consisted of PBMCs. The TCR sequence derives from a man aged 50-60 years in good health and CMV-seronegative.

The CDR3 sequence is CASSPYSGGAYNEQFF. For the CDR3, the DNA is TGTGCCAGCAGCCCCTATAGCGGGGGGGCCTACAATGAGCAGTTCTTC. V gene TRBV11-3 combines with J gene TRBJ2-1; 11 bases agree with TRBD2. Germline V gene lookup returns CDR1 SGHNT and CDR2 YENEEA. This CDR3 region has 16 residues. The V and J ends lost 5 bases and 2 bases, in that order; junction bases with no gene match: 5.